Sequencing of this TCR beta chain was carried out in a study of blood T cell repertoires in COVID-19 (dated by TCRdb to the early 2020s). For the study in its entirety: Samples from collaborators originated in the United States, Italy and Spain and spanned both the acute and convalescent phases of COVID-19. The material from the prospective study consisted of cDNA or gDNA derived from T cells, B-cell-depleted T cells, or PBMCs. The dataset comprised deeply sampled blood TCRbeta repertoires from subjects exposed to, actively infected with, or recovered from COVID-19. A freely available public database, intended as a resource for researchers studying the immune response to SARS-CoV-2, is where the repertoires were released. The samples were drawn from two sources: the first 160 participants of the ongoing ImmuneRACE study, and over 1,000 subjects contributed by 6 global collaborators. Nearly every sample came with metadata listing a de-identified subject ID, COVID-19 status, age in years and sex. HLA class I and class II types, where available, came from metadata supplied by the sample provider rather than from assay-based typing. The investigation overall reported the following: The amount of clinical and demographic metadata varied by source and participant and was provided uncurated.

Whole blood was collected in K2EDTA tubes by collaborating institutions according to the institutions' own protocols. For TCRbeta analysis, collaborators shipped samples in one of three forms: frozen whole blood, isolated PBMCs, or DNA extracted from either of those sample types. Taken from cysteine to phenylalanine, the CDR3 has 18 residues. The entry retains the CDR3 DNA only, 54 bases that are in frame from base 1. V is clipped by 3 bases and J by 4 bases, and the sequence between their germline boundaries is 22 bases long. The germline V gene gives CDR1 as MGHRA and CDR2 as YSYEKL. TCRbeta CDR3 regions were amplified from genomic DNA using the immunoSEQ Assay, a bias-controlled multiplex PCR. In the authors' own workflow: The number of nucleated cells in each sample was estimated from the amplification of reference gene primers within the assay. To quantify the absolute abundance of each unique TCRbeta CDR3 rearrangement, sequence reads were collapsed and filtered. Productive Simpson clonality was computed per sample as the square root of Simpson's diversity index over productive rearrangements. TCRdb stores this immuneACCESS table with in-frame sequences only. Part of the clones is absent; in the studies checked, under half of the shortfall reflects unresolved V genes, and no reason is known for the rest. V and J calls and clone size are as listed in that table; D and trimming were resolved from the DNA. This sample gives 190,000 or so clones in total; 70% to 90% of them show up just once. Of the sample, roughly 2.6% is held by the ten largest clones.

A remark on this clone: The antigen it binds to is not known. Nothing much larger sits one base from this clone, and base qualities are not available.

The chain employs TRBV4-1 and TRBJ1-5; TRBD1 could be the D gene, as 6 bases match. The source of this sequence is a man between 35 and 55 years old with active or convalescent COVID-19. Sequencing input: peripheral blood. The CDR3 protein sequence reads: CASSHPRADGQPNQPQHF. The DNA is TGCGCCAGCAGCCACCCAAGGGCAGATGGACAGCCAAATCAGCCCCAGCATTTT.